The clone carrying this T cell receptor (beta chain) appeared many times. The record originates from a study of early T cells in non-severe SARS-CoV-2 infection. Study-wide context: Unsorted whole-blood RNA was sequenced in bulk, leaving chains unpaired.

MiXCR was run by TCRdb on the 5' RACE reads, yielding one entry per CDR3 protein. Of roughly 75,000 distinct CDR3 sequences in the sample, around 8.7% were seen once. The ends were cut back, 4 bases at V and 3 bases at J, with 16 bases in the middle. CDR1 is MGHRA and CDR2 is YSYEKL in the germline V gene. There are 16 residues in the CDR3. The rearrangement uses TRBV4-1 and TRBJ1-5; possible D gene TRBD1, 6 bases. The sample was whole blood. This TCR was recovered from an adult who was a healthcare worker with PCR-confirmed SARS-CoV-2 infection or an uninfected control (not recorded which). The CDR3 DNA reads as TGCGCCAGCAGCCTCACCGCGGACAGCTACAATCAGCCCCAGCATTTT. This codes for CASSLTADSYNQPQHF.